This T cell receptor (beta chain) was sequenced for a study of T cell repertoires in cytomegalovirus infection. In the study overall: Indicated by public TCR beta signatures were CMV infection and matching HLA type.

V was clipped by 5 bases and J by 4 bases; unmatched bases: 11. The CDR3 loop spans 16 amino acids. The germline CDR1 and CDR2 sequences are SNHLY and FYNNEI. This clonotype was detected only a few times. TCRdb analysed the reads with MiXCR anew, one entry per CDR3 protein. There are roughly 180,000 distinct CDR3 sequences in the sample; 15% to 20% occur only once, and less than 25% lies in the top ten. This receptor was obtained from a human donor in good health (CMV status not recorded). Some clones in this sample may be carry-over from other donors' samples. Specimen: CD8+ T cells from PBMCs. V gene TRBV2 combines with J gene TRBJ1-3, with 7 nucleotides matching TRBD1. The CDR3 is CASSPYAGGRGNTIYF. The CDR3 DNA reads as TGTGCCAGCAGTCCATACGCAGGGGGACGCGGAAACACCATATATTTT.